The next 5 T cell receptor beta chains were all read from a single sample in a study of lymphopenia after photon versus proton radiotherapy. Method: immunoSEQ multiplex PCR; TCRdb's copy keeps in-frame clones and lacks some. The table has 25,000 to 30,000 clones, 81% seen once. The sample consisted of peripheral blood, taken from a patient treated with photon-based radiotherapy. The receptors derive from a man aged 50 or older with gastric cancer.

The V and J genes are TRBV30 and TRBJ1-6; D uncertain. This CDR3 has 14 residues. V was shortened by 4 bases and J by 7 bases, with 14 bases between the two germline ends. Germline assignment: CDR1 GTSNPN and CDR2 SVGIG (reference sequence). DNA of the CDR3: TGTGCCTGGACCCGACGGGGTCTGAATTCACCCCTCCACTTT. It is translated as CAWTRRGLNSPLHF. Full variable domain (outside the CDR3, taken from reference TRBV30 and TRBJ1-6): SQTIHQWPATLVQPVGSPLSLECTVEGTSNPNLYWYRQAAGRGLQLLFYSVGIGQISSEVPQNLSASRPQDRQFILSSKKLLLSDSGFYLCAWTRRGLNSPLHFGNGTRLTVT.

This chain links TRBV19 with TRBJ1-4; perhaps TRBD1 as D (5 bases). The V gene's germline CDR1 is LNHDA and CDR2 SQIVND (reference sequence). CDR3 length equals 15 residues. Trimming took off 2 bases at V and 7 bases at J, with 14 bases between the two ends. CDR3 region: CASSISRGWSEKLFF. The CDR3 coding sequence is TGTGCCAGTAGTATATCGAGGGGTTGGAGTGAAAAACTGTTTTTT.

The gene calls are TRBV19 and TRBJ1-5, with D maybe TRBD1 (6 bases). Trimming removed 0 bases from V and 6 bases from J, with 12 bases in between. Germline lookup yields CDR1 LNHDA and CDR2 SQIVND (reference sequence). The CDR3 runs to 15 residues. CDR3 in DNA: TGTGCCAGTAGTATAGAGGCAGGGGAGAGTCAGCCCCAGCATTTT. Its protein is CASSIEAGESQPQHF.

Turning to this clone: The sample holds other DNA sequences that translate to the same CDR3. The V and J genes are TRBV6-5 and TRBJ1-1; weak D call: TRBD1 (5 bases). The CDR3 contains 13 residues. Germline CDR1 MNHEY, CDR2 SVGAGI. The ends were cut back, 6 bases at V and 2 bases at J, with 10 bases in the middle. CDR3 sequence: CASSSTVNTEAFF. CDR3 nucleotides: TGTGCCAGCAGCTCGACAGTAAACACTGAAGCTTTCTTT.

This clone has just a few counts. The J gene is TRBJ1-5, the V gene TRBV6-1; D gene unclear. CDR1 is MNHNS and CDR2 is SASEGT in the germline V gene. The CDR3 runs 12 residues. V was cut by 11 bases and J by 3 bases, with 11 bases left in between. In DNA, the CDR3 is TGTGCCTCCGGGATGGCCAATCAGCCCCAGCATTTT. Translated, it gives CASGMANQPQHF.